The clone carrying this T cell receptor (beta chain) was seen a few times. This entry belongs to a study of blood T cell repertoires in COVID-19. Study-wide context: The United States, Italy and Spain supplied acute and convalescent COVID-19 samples. The cDNA or gDNA used as material had been derived from T cells, B-cell-depleted T cells, or PBMCs.

The authors' processing: Amplification with reference gene primers provided the estimates of nucleated cell counts. Method: immunoSEQ multiplex PCR; TCRdb's copy keeps in-frame clones and lacks some. V and J calls and clone size follow that table, whereas D and trimming were derived from the DNA. The sample includes more than 100,000 clones, roughly 70% of them seen just once. Per the germline V gene, CDR1 is SGHVS and CDR2 is FQNEAQ. V trimming: 5 bases; J trimming: 5 bases; junction bases outside the gene matches: 5. This CDR3 spans 14 amino acids. This clonotype originated in a human donor with acute or convalescent COVID-19. The donor label of this sample is uncertain. The sequenced sample was peripheral blood. The genes are TRBV7-8 and TRBJ1-4, with 7 bases fitting TRBD1. Here the CDR3 reads CASSPRTGNEKLFF. The CDR3 nucleotides read TGTGCCAGCAGCCCACGGACAGGAAATGAAAAACTGTTTTTT.